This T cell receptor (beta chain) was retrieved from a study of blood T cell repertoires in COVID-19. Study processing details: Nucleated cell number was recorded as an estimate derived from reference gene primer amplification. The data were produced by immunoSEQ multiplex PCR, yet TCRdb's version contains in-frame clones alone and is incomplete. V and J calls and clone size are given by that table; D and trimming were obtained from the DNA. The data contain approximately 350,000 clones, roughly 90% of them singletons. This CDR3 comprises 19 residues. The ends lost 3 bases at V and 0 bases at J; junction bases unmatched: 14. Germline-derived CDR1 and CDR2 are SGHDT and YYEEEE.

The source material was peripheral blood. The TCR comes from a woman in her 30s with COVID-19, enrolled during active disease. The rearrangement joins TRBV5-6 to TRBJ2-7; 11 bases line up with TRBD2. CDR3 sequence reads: CASSSQTSGGIQSSYEQYF. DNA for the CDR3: TGTGCCAGCAGCTCTCAAACTAGCGGGGGAATCCAAAGCTCCTACGAGCAGTACTTC.